These T cell receptor beta chains were read from a single sample in a study of T cell responses to AZD1222 COVID-19 vaccine. Sequencing was performed with immunoSEQ multiplex PCR; in TCRdb, only in-frame clones are kept and a portion is missing. The sample shows roughly 140,000 clones, 80% to 90% of them seen only once. The sequencing here drew on peripheral blood, taken on day 0 of AZD1222 vaccination. The receptor set was obtained from an adult in good health. Each CDR3 is given with its conserved first and last residue. A D gene is named only where the DNA matches it firmly. Only some rows state a clone size, as once, few, many or a class for expanded clones.

>TRBJ2-4|-|few|TRBV12-3/TRBV12-4
TGTGCCAGCGGCTTGGGGTCTCTTAGGGACTTC
CASGLGSLRDF
>TRBJ2-5|TRBD1|-|TRBV7-8
TGTGCCAGCAGCGCCCGGGACAGGTTCCAAGAGACCCAGTACTTC
CASSARDRFQETQYF
>TRBJ2-7|-|-|TRBV28
TGTGCCACAAGTACCTACGAGCAGTACTTC
CATSTYEQYF
>TRBJ2-1|TRBD2|-|TRBV30
TGTGCCTGGAGTGTATCTCGGCGGGAGGCCTACAATGAGCAGTTCTTC
CAWSVSRREAYNEQFF
>TRBJ2-5|-|-|TRBV11-3
TGTGCCAGCAGCATTTCAGGGTCCCGAGAGACCCAGTACTTC
CASSISGSRETQYF
>TRBJ1-6|-|once|TRBV30
TGTGCCTGGAAGCTGCCAGTAGATAATTCACCCCTCCACTTT
CAWKLPVDNSPLHF
>TRBJ2-7|TRBD2|-|TRBV2
TGTGCCAGCAAGGGACTAGCGGGAGTGTACGAGCAGTACTTC
CASKGLAGVYEQYF
>TRBJ1-1|-|-|TRBV12-5
TGTGCTAGTGGTTTGAACCATAACACTGAAGCTTTCTTT
CASGLNHNTEAFF
>TRBJ1-2|TRBD1|-|TRBV7-2
TGTGCCAGCAGCTTTACGGACAGGCAGTCTAACTATGGCTACACCTTC
CASSFTDRQSNYGYTF
>TRBJ1-2|-|-|TRBV7-4
TGTGCCAGCAGCTCCCTTTCGGACAACCCCTTC
CASSSLSDNPF
>TRBJ2-7|TRBD2|-|TRBV6-1
TGTGCCAGCAGTGAGCCGGGACTAGCGACCTACGAGCAGTACTTC
CASSEPGLATYEQYF
>TRBJ2-1|-|-|TRBV3-1/TRBV3-2
TGTGCCAGCAGCAAAACCCGGGGAGAAGCCTACAATGAGCAGTTCTTC
CASSKTRGEAYNEQFF
>TRBJ2-3|TRBD2|-|TRBV11-2
TGTGCCAGCAGCTCGGGGGGGCCCCCCGGTACGCAGTATTTT
CASSSGGPPGTQYF
>TRBJ2-5|-|-|TRBV2
TGTGCCAGCAGTTCTAGACAGATCCAAGAGACCCAGTACTTC
CASSSRQIQETQYF
>TRBJ2-5|TRBD2|-|TRBV2
TGTGCCAGCAGAGAGACTAGCGGGAGTCAGACCCAGTACTTC
CASRETSGSQTQYF
>TRBJ1-1|-|-|TRBV19
TGTGCCAGTAGTTCCTCCGGGACACCGGCCTACACTGAAGCTTTCTTT
CASSSSGTPAYTEAFF
>TRBJ2-1|TRBD1|-|TRBV5-6
TGTGCCAGCAGCTTGCTAGGCGAGGGGGCTCACAATGAGCAGTTCTTC
CASSLLGEGAHNEQFF
>TRBJ1-6|-|-|TRBV14
TGTGCCAGCAGCCAAGATTACGGTTATTCACCCCTCCACTTT
CASSQDYGYSPLHF
>TRBJ2-3|-|-|TRBV27
TGTGCCAGCAGTTTATCTGGGGGGCTGTATACAGATACGCAGTATTTT
CASSLSGGLYTDTQYF
>TRBJ1-2|TRBD1|-|TRBV4-1
TGCGCCAGCAGCCAAGTGGGGGGACAGGGGGTCTATGGCTACACCTTC
CASSQVGGQGVYGYTF
>TRBJ1-1|-|-|TRBV5-1
TGCGCCAGCAGCTTACTCATGAACACTGAAGCTTTCTTT
CASSLLMNTEAFF
>TRBJ1-1|-|-|TRBV9
TGTGCCAGCAGCGTAGGGGGGGAGCTGAACACTGAAGCTTTCTTT
CASSVGGELNTEAFF
>TRBJ2-7|TRBD1|-|TRBV28
TGTGCCAGCAGTGTACGGGACAGGGGCAGGTACGAGCAGTACTTC
CASSVRDRGRYEQYF
>TRBJ1-5|-|-|TRBV2
TGTGCCAGCAAGGTAGAGAGCAATCAGCCCCAGCATTTT
CASKVESNQPQHF
>TRBJ2-7|TRBD1|-|TRBV6-5
TGTGCCAGCACGAAGGTAACAGGGGGTCTGTACGAGCAGTACTTC
CASTKVTGGLYEQYF
>TRBJ1-4|TRBD1|-|TRBV28
TGTGCCAGCAGGGGGGGGACAGGCGGGGAAAAACTGTTTTTT
CASRGGTGGEKLFF
>TRBJ1-2|-|-|TRBV10-3
TGTGCCATCAGTGAGCGAGGTGATGGCTACACCTTC
CAISERGDGYTF
>TRBJ1-3|-|-|TRBV19
TGTGCCAGCGGCCAGGTGAACTCTGGAAACACCATATATTTT
CASGQVNSGNTIYF
>TRBJ1-2|TRBD1|few|TRBV28
TGTGCCAGCAGAGGTGCCCCTGGGACAGGGATCACCTATGGCTACACCTTC
CASRGAPGTGITYGYTF
>TRBJ1-2|-|-|TRBV5-1
TGCGCCAGCAGCTTGGTGGGGGGAGAAGGCTACACCTTC
CASSLVGGEGYTF
>TRBJ2-5|-|-|TRBV6-5
TGTGCCAGCAGTTACGGGGAGACCCAGTACTTC
CASSYGETQYF
>TRBJ1-5|-|-|TRBV5-1
TGCGCCAGCAGCTTGGGTCTGGGGCGCGATCAGCCCCAGCATTTT
CASSLGLGRDQPQHF
>TRBJ2-3|TRBD2|few|TRBV28
TGTGCCAGCAGTCAATCTCCGGGACTAGGGACTAGCACAGATACGCAGTATTTT
CASSQSPGLGTSTDTQYF
>TRBJ1-3|-|few|TRBV10-3
TGTGCCATCAGGTCATCGAACTCTGGAAACACCATATATTTT
CAIRSSNSGNTIYF
>TRBJ2-5|TRBD1|once|TRBV3-1/TRBV3-2
TGTGCCAGCAGCAAGACAGGGTTCGAGACCCAGTACTTC
CASSKTGFETQYF
>TRBJ2-7|-|-|TRBV19
TGTGCCAGTAGTATAAATCAGGGGCCCACCTACGAGCAGTACTTC
CASSINQGPTYEQYF
>TRBJ1-2|-|-|TRBV3-1/TRBV3-2
TGTGCCAGCAGCCAAGATCGGGGATCGGTCGGCTACACCTTC
CASSQDRGSVGYTF
>TRBJ1-5|TRBD1|-|TRBV27
TGTGCCAGCAGAGGCTCCGGGACAGGGGTTCAGCCCCAGCATTTT
CASRGSGTGVQPQHF
>TRBJ2-7|TRBD1|-|TRBV29-1
TGCAGCGTTGACCCAGGGACAGGGCTTAACGAGCAGTACTTC
CSVDPGTGLNEQYF
>TRBJ2-7|-|-|TRBV4-1
TGCGCCAGCAGCCAAGATCTCGGAGAGACCTACGAGCAGTACTTC
CASSQDLGETYEQYF
>TRBJ2-2|-|-|TRBV5-4
TGTGCCAGCAGCTTGACAGGGCGTCCCGGGGAGCTGTTTTTT
CASSLTGRPGELFF
>TRBJ1-2|-|-|TRBV20-1
TGCAGTGCTAGTTTAGACAGCGATTACTATGGCTACACCTTC
CSASLDSDYYGYTF
>TRBJ2-2|-|-|TRBV25-1
TGTGCCAGCAGCCAAGACTGGACCGACACCGGGGAGCTGTTTTTT
CASSQDWTDTGELFF
>TRBJ1-1|-|-|TRBV2
TGTGCCAGCAGTGCATGGAGAGCTTTCTTT
CASSAWRAFF
>TRBJ1-6|-|-|TRBV6-2/TRBV6-3
TGTGCCAGCAGTTACTCCGGGCCAAACCTCCACTTT
CASSYSGPNLHF
>TRBJ2-1|-|once|TRBV5-4
TGTGCCAGCAGCTTGGGGGCGAGCTCCTACAATGAGCAGTTCTTC
CASSLGASSYNEQFF
>TRBJ1-4|-|-|TRBV27
TGTGCCAGCAGCCACGGCCTGCTAAATGAAAAACTGTTTTTT
CASSHGLLNEKLFF
>TRBJ2-5|-|-|TRBV2
TGTGCCAGCAAGATCCAAGAGACCCAGTACTTC
CASKIQETQYF
>TRBJ1-1|TRBD1|-|TRBV20-1
TGCAGTGCTAGTACAGGGGGCCAAGGAGGCACTGAAGCTTTCTTT
CSASTGGQGGTEAFF
>TRBJ2-7|-|-|TRBV6-5
TGTGCCAGCAGAACCGGGACGGTGTCGTACGAGCAGTACTTC
CASRTGTVSYEQYF
>TRBJ1-2|-|-|TRBV7-6
TGTGCCAGCAGCCCGGGACCCCTTATCTATGGCTACACCTTC
CASSPGPLIYGYTF
>TRBJ1-1|TRBD1|-|TRBV7-9
TGTGCCAGCAGCGGGGGACAGGTGAACACTGAAGCTTTCTTT
CASSGGQVNTEAFF